This T cell receptor beta chain was retrieved from a study of cytomegalovirus exposure and HLA in healthy donors. Study-wide points: What a later analysis showed was that several of the most significant clusters appeared linked to common viral pathogens.

As concerns this clone: Its antigen is not identified.

Amplification used 60 Vbeta primers and 13 Jbeta primers. Sequencing used immunoSEQ multiplex PCR; TCRdb keeps in-frame clones, though not all of them. The sample consists of approximately 220,000 clones, approximately 82% of them appearing once. V shed 8 bases and J shed 0 bases, with 8 bases lying between them. Germline values: CDR1 MDHEN, CDR2 SYDVKM. The CDR3 is 14 residues long. Sequencing was done on a sample of PBMCs. The receptor comes from a man in his late teens or twenties in good health and CMV-seronegative. This chain links TRBV28 with TRBJ2-6, with D unclear. The CDR3 bases are TGTGCCAGCTATGTTAGCTCTGGGGCCAACGTCCTGACTTTC. Translated, it gives CASYVSSGANVLTF.